A selection of T cell receptor beta chains follows, all from one sample in a study of shared clonotypes between healthy human individuals. TCRdb's table, derived via immunoSEQ multiplex PCR, lists solely in-frame clones and lacks some. The sample lists about 2.3 million clones; over 90% were seen once. The source material was naive CD4+ T cells from PBMCs. Receptor source: a man younger than 35 in good health. Some clones in this sample may be carry-over from other donors' samples. CDR3s include the opening cysteine and the closing phenylalanine or tryptophan. A D gene is named only where the DNA matches it firmly. Clone sizes are given selectively: once, few, many, or a class where the clone is expanded.

>.|.|TRBJ2-1|TRBV27
CASTSSKGSTYNEQFF
TGTGCCAGCACCTCTAGTAAGGGGTCGACGTACAATGAGCAGTTCTTC
>.|.|TRBJ2-1|TRBV2
CASRGEQGIYNEQFF
TGTGCCAGCCGGGGGGAACAGGGGATCTACAATGAGCAGTTCTTC
>.|.|TRBJ2-5|TRBV18
CASSPTGDKETQYF
TGTGCCAGCTCACCGACGGGGGATAAAGAGACCCAGTACTTC
>.|.|TRBJ2-5|TRBV19
CASSRLRVSGQETQYF
TGTGCCAGTAGTAGGTTGAGGGTATCAGGGCAAGAGACCCAGTACTTC
>TRBD2|.|TRBJ2-1|TRBV28
CASSRGRREVYNEQFF
TGTGCCAGCAGTCGAGGGCGGCGGGAGGTCTACAATGAGCAGTTCTTC
>.|.|TRBJ1-3|TRBV30
CAWSVRQAGGNTIYF
TGTGCCTGGAGTGTACGACAGGCTGGTGGAAACACCATATATTTT
>.|few|TRBJ1-1|TRBV28
CAIRGRWNTEAFF
TGTGCCATCAGGGGACGGTGGAACACTGAAGCTTTCTTT
>.|.|TRBJ2-7|TRBV7-2
CASSLGIRDEQYF
TGTGCCAGCAGCTTAGGCATTCGGGACGAGCAGTACTTC
>TRBD1|.|TRBJ1-5|TRBV9
CASSPGGSNQPQHF
TGTGCCAGCAGCCCAGGGGGGAGCAATCAGCCCCAGCATTTT
>.|.|TRBJ1-2|TRBV28
CASSSMANYGYTF
TGTGCCAGCAGTTCCATGGCCAACTATGGCTACACCTTC
>TRBD1|.|TRBJ1-5|TRBV19
CASSPGTGRNQPQHF
TGTGCCAGTAGTCCGGGGACAGGCCGCAATCAGCCCCAGCATTTT
>.|.|TRBJ1-5|TRBV5-1
CASSSRVGQPQHF
TGCGCCAGCAGCAGCAGGGTTGGTCAGCCCCAGCATTTT
>TRBD1|.|TRBJ1-2|TRBV7-8
CASSIRRDRGVYGYTF
TGTGCCAGCAGCATCAGAAGGGACAGAGGCGTCTATGGCTACACCTTC
>TRBD1|.|TRBJ1-5|TRBV2
CASNSPGGGQPQHF
TGTGCCAGCAACTCTCCAGGGGGCGGACAGCCCCAGCATTTT
>TRBD2|.|TRBJ2-7|TRBV5-1
CASSLTRTSGRPYEQYF
TGCGCCAGCAGCCTGACCCGGACTAGCGGGAGGCCATACGAGCAGTACTTC
>TRBD1|.|TRBJ2-5|TRBV5-1
CASRLGTALQETQYF
TGCGCCAGCCGCCTTGGGACAGCTCTCCAAGAGACCCAGTACTTC
>TRBD2|.|TRBJ2-4|TRBV6-1
CASSGPGLAYGGNIQYF
TGTGCCAGCAGTGGCCCGGGACTAGCGTATGGGGGAAACATTCAGTACTTC
>TRBD1|.|TRBJ1-2|TRBV7-9
CASSMDRGGYGYTF
TGTGCCAGCAGCATGGACAGGGGCGGCTATGGCTACACCTTC
>TRBD2|.|TRBJ2-1|TRBV11-2
CASTEAWTSGRNEQFF
TGTGCCAGCACCGAAGCGTGGACTAGCGGGAGAAATGAGCAGTTCTTC
>TRBD2|.|TRBJ2-5|TRBV7-9
CASSLGSGRAGGETQYF
TGTGCCAGCAGCTTAGGTAGCGGGAGGGCCGGAGGGGAGACCCAGTACTTC
>TRBD1|.|TRBJ2-3|TRBV2
CASSLGQGTDTQYF
TGTGCCAGCAGTTTAGGACAGGGAACAGATACGCAGTATTTT
>.|.|TRBJ2-1|TRBV5-1
CASSLEVPYNEQFF
TGCGCCAGCAGCTTGGAGGTGCCTTACAATGAGCAGTTCTTC
>.|.|TRBJ2-3|TRBV19
CASSDSGDTQYF
TGTGCCAGTAGCGATAGCGGAGATACGCAGTATTTT
>.|.|TRBJ2-5|TRBV5-4
CASSLWGEETQYF
TGTGCCAGCAGCTTATGGGGGGAAGAGACCCAGTACTTC
>TRBD1|.|TRBJ1-4|TRBV14
CASSHKTGGGRTTNEKLFF
TGTGCCAGCAGCCACAAAACAGGGGGCGGCCGGACCACTAATGAAAAACTGTTTTTT
>.|.|TRBJ1-2|TRBV15
CATSATVGGYTF
TGTGCCACCAGCGCGACGGTTGGAGGCTACACCTTC
>.|.|TRBJ1-1|TRBV5-1
CASSLREHNTEAFF
TGCGCCAGCAGCTTACGGGAGCATAACACTGAAGCTTTCTTT
>.|.|TRBJ2-3|TRBV19
CASSWRGSTDTQYF
TGTGCCAGTAGTTGGAGGGGCAGCACAGATACGCAGTATTTT
>.|.|TRBJ2-3|TRBV5-5
CASSGDYRSSTDTQYF
TGTGCCAGCAGCGGCGATTACAGGTCTAGCACAGATACGCAGTATTTT
>TRBD2|.|TRBJ2-2|TRBV7-2
CASSPTGGARELFF
TGTGCCAGCAGCCCCACGGGGGGGGCCAGGGAGCTGTTTTTT
>.|.|TRBJ2-7|TRBV28
CASKQGSYEQYF
TGTGCCAGCAAACAGGGCTCATACGAGCAGTACTTC
>.|.|TRBJ2-5|TRBV18
CASSPQRVGETQYF
TGTGCCAGCTCACCTCAGCGGGTCGGAGAGACCCAGTACTTC
>.|.|TRBJ2-5|TRBV5-1
CASSFGWTGAAETQYF
TGCGCCAGCAGCTTCGGGTGGACGGGGGCTGCAGAGACCCAGTACTTC
>.|.|TRBJ2-5|TRBV5-1
CASSLLTDRQETQYF
TGCGCCAGCAGCCTTTTGACGGACAGACAAGAGACCCAGTACTTC
>.|.|TRBJ1-1|TRBV19
CASTDGQLNTEAFF
TGTGCCAGTACCGATGGACAGCTTAACACTGAAGCTTTCTTT
>TRBD1|.|TRBJ1-1|TRBV5-4
CASSLAGGGNTEAFF
TGTGCCAGCAGCTTAGCAGGGGGCGGGAACACTGAAGCTTTCTTT
>.|.|TRBJ2-3|TRBV27
CASSLSGRRAADTQYF
TGTGCCAGCAGTTTATCGGGGAGGAGGGCGGCGGATACGCAGTATTTT
>.|.|TRBJ2-7|TRBV27
CASSSGRYYEQYF
TGTGCCAGCAGTTCTGGACGGTACTACGAGCAGTACTTC
>.|.|TRBJ1-2|TRBV5-6
CASSGGQGPNYGYTF
TGTGCCAGCAGCGGCGGGCAGGGCCCAAACTATGGCTACACCTTC
>.|.|TRBJ1-5|TRBV6-5
CASSREEGQPQHF
TGTGCCAGCAGTCGCGAGGAGGGTCAGCCCCAGCATTTT
>TRBD2|.|TRBJ2-5|TRBV10-3
CAISQSTSGSLEETQYF
TGTGCCATCAGTCAATCGACTAGCGGGAGTTTAGAGGAGACCCAGTACTTC
>.|.|TRBJ1-2|TRBV7-9
CASSYPPFKNYGYTF
TGTGCCAGCAGCTACCCTCCCTTTAAAAACTATGGCTACACCTTC
>TRBD1|once|TRBJ1-2|TRBV20-1
CSATGGQGYTF
TGCAGTGCTACAGGGGGACAAGGCTACACCTTC
>TRBD1|.|TRBJ2-7|TRBV28
CASSPRARQGRYEQYF
TGTGCCAGCAGCCCGAGGGCAAGACAGGGAAGGTACGAGCAGTACTTC
>.|.|TRBJ1-5|TRBV6-1
CASSESIGNQPQHF
TGTGCCAGCAGTGAATCCATCGGAAATCAGCCCCAGCATTTT
>.|.|TRBJ2-5|TRBV2
CASSELGAIFLETQYF
TGTGCCAGCAGTGAATTAGGAGCGATCTTTCTAGAGACCCAGTACTTC
>TRBD1|.|TRBJ1-2|TRBV11-2
CASSTDRGRAGYTF
TGTGCCAGCAGCACTGACAGGGGGAGGGCTGGCTACACCTTC
>TRBD1|.|TRBJ1-1|TRBV28
CASSSPGQGAGAFF
TGTGCCAGCAGCTCGCCGGGACAGGGGGCAGGGGCTTTCTTT
>TRBD1|few|TRBJ1-5|TRBV28
CASSSTGGSQPQHF
TGTGCCAGCAGTTCTACAGGGGGCTCTCAGCCCCAGCATTTT
>.|few|TRBJ1-2|TRBV6-1
CASSAVAGYTF
TGTGCCAGCAGCGCCGTTGCTGGCTACACCTTC
>.|.|TRBJ1-2|TRBV4-1
CASSQDGGNYGYTF
TGCGCCAGCAGCCAAGACGGGGGGAACTATGGCTACACCTTC
>TRBD2|.|TRBJ2-2|TRBV6-4
CASSDSRRASGRVGELFF
TGTGCCAGCAGTGACTCCCGTCGGGCTAGCGGGAGAGTCGGGGAGCTGTTTTTT
>.|.|TRBJ2-6|TRBV5-6
CASSLPGAGANVLTF
TGTGCCAGCAGCTTACCAGGGGCTGGGGCCAACGTCCTGACTTTC
>.|.|TRBJ2-1|TRBV11-2
CASSPFNEQFF
TGTGCCAGCAGCCCTTTCAATGAGCAGTTCTTC
>.|.|TRBJ1-2|TRBV27
CASRGIYGYTF
TGTGCCAGCAGGGGTATCTATGGCTACACCTTC
>.|.|TRBJ1-5|TRBV5-1
CASSPQTNQPQHF
TGCGCCAGCAGCCCACAGACGAATCAGCCCCAGCATTTT
>TRBD2|.|TRBJ2-3|TRBV4-1
CASSLLAGGTDTQYF
TGCGCCAGCAGCCTACTAGCGGGAGGCACAGATACGCAGTATTTT
>TRBD2|.|TRBJ2-1|TRBV5-1
CASSEYLAGTTGEQFF
TGCGCCAGCAGCGAATATCTAGCGGGGACTACAGGTGAGCAGTTCTTC